This entry lists 3 T cell receptor beta chains sequenced from one sample in a study of OX40 agonist ivuxolimab in advanced cancers. Measured with immunoSEQ multiplex PCR; TCRdb has only the in-frame clones, and not every one. The sample yields roughly 60,000 clones, 65% to 90% seen once. The sequenced sample was CD4+ or CD8+ T cells sorted from blood, obtained in a trial of the OX40 agonist ivuxolimab. Receptor source: an adult with an advanced solid tumor such as melanoma, head and neck, liver or kidney cancer.

The genes are TRBV9 and TRBJ2-2, with D maybe TRBD1 (6 bases). In germline, CDR1 is SGDLS, CDR2 YYNGEE. Trimming left V 3 bases short and J 6 bases short, with 15 bases between. CDR3 length: 15 residues. The CDR3 sequence is CASSARQVGAGELFF. The CDR3 nucleotides read TGTGCCAGCAGCGCAAGACAGGTGGGCGCCGGGGAGCTGTTTTTT. Looking up the rest from reference TRBV9 and TRBJ2-2 gives the full variable domain: DSGVTQTPKHLITATGQRVTLRCSPRSGDLSVYWYQQSLDQGLQFLIQYYNGEERAKGNILERFSAQQFPDLHSELNLSSLELGDSALYFCASSARQVGAGELFFGEGSRLTVL.

This rearrangement joins TRBV11-2 to TRBJ2-6; a weak D match, TRBD2 (5 bases). Per germline, CDR1 SGHAT and CDR2 FQNNGV. V lost 6 bases to trimming and J lost 6 bases, with 18 bases between them. The CDR3 loop spans 16 amino acids. The CDR3 DNA sequence: TGTGCCAGCAGTCCACTCCGGGGAGCTGAGGCCAACGTCCTGACTTTC. Residues: CASSPLRGAEANVLTF.

The V call is TRBV28, the J call TRBJ2-3; TRBD2 agrees at 8 bases. The junction had 2 bases not matched to a gene; V was cut back by 5 bases and J by 4 bases. The CDR3 has 13 residues. The germline V gene encodes CDR1 MDHEN and CDR2 SYDVKM. The CDR3 here is CASSTAGADTQYF. The CDR3 bases are TGTGCCAGCAGTACAGCGGGAGCAGATACGCAGTATTTT.